Detailed here is one TCR beta chain. There is no known antigen for this receptor. No per-base quality is available; no much larger clone lies one base away. The sample originates from a study of blood T cell repertoires in COVID-19 (dated by TCRdb to about 2020). About the full investigation: Samples covering the acute and convalescent phases of COVID-19 were provided by collaborators in the United States, Italy and Spain. The sample metadata nearly always contained a de-identified subject ID, COVID-19 status, age in years and sex. The repertoires were released in a freely available public database meant as a resource for research on the immune response to SARS-CoV-2. The samples were drawn from two sources: the first 160 participants of the ongoing ImmuneRACE study, and 1,000 to 1,500 subjects contributed by 6 global collaborators. Subjects who had been exposed to COVID-19, were actively infected with it, or had recovered from it provided the deeply sampled blood TCRbeta repertoires that made up the dataset. Where HLA class I and class II types were available, the types were taken from metadata supplied by the sample provider, not from assay-based typing. The material from the prospective study consisted of cDNA or gDNA derived from T cells, B-cell-depleted T cells, or PBMCs.

The paper as a whole reports these results and caveats: The amount of clinical and demographic metadata varied by source and participant and was provided uncurated.

Participants in the prospective study were aged roughly 18 to 100 years, lived in some 24 United States geographic areas, and enrolled through a virtual design. Cohort assignment in the prospective study relied on participant-reported clinical history from a screening survey and a study questionnaire. In the prospective study, mobile phlebotomists collected whole blood, serum and a nasopharyngeal or oropharyngeal swab from each participant. Prospective study participants could optionally give additional blood draws and questionnaires over an approximately two-month period. Prospective study blood samples were shipped either frozen or at room temperature before DNA extraction. V sheds 1 base and J sheds 0 bases, leaving 5 bases between their ends. Reading from cysteine to phenylalanine, the CDR3 counts 15 amino acids. Left in the record is the CDR3 DNA by itself, 45 bases read in frame from the first base. The germline V gene sets CDR1 to SGDLS and CDR2 to YYNGEE.

TCRbeta CDR3 regions were amplified from genomic DNA using the immunoSEQ Assay, a bias-controlled multiplex PCR. Processing in the source paper ran as follows. Nucleated cell counts per sample were estimated from amplification of reference gene primers within the assay. To quantify the absolute abundance of each unique TCRbeta CDR3 rearrangement, sequence reads were collapsed and filtered. For each sample, productive Simpson clonality was calculated as the square root of Simpson's diversity index across productive rearrangements. Held by TCRdb, this immuneACCESS table contains in-frame sequences only and omits some clones. Under half of the omission traces to an unresolved V gene where checked; the cause of the rest is unknown. V and J calls and clone size are copied from that table; D and trimming were computed from the DNA. This sample has 200,000 to 300,000 clones in its table, and around 85% of those were observed once. Jointly, the top ten make up less than 4% of the sample.

The clonotype comes from a woman aged 35 to 49 with acute COVID-19. This chain is built from TRBV9 and TRBJ2-6, with no D gene named confidently. What was sequenced was PBMCs or T cells enriched from blood (not recorded which). Here the CDR3 is given as CASSVLASGANVLTF. At the DNA level, the sequence is TGTGCCAGCAGCGTATTAGCCTCTGGGGCCAACGTCCTGACTTTC.